The clone carrying this TCR beta chain was detected only a few times. The target antigen is unknown. Primers included in the PCR were 60 Vbeta and 13 Jbeta primers. TCRdb's copy holds only in-frame clones and misses some; the assay was immunoSEQ multiplex PCR. Here the sample spans approximately 130,000 clones, roughly 85% being singletons. The data belong to a study of cytomegalovirus exposure and HLA in healthy donors. Findings and caveats of the study: Relative to equally common others, HLA-associated TCR beta chains showed greater clonal expansion in a later analysis.

The CDR3 contains 13 residues. The germline gives CDR1 SGHNT, CDR2 YENEEA. V was pared by 5 bases and J by 3 bases, with 3 bases of the junction left unmatched. The specimen sequenced was PBMCs. The chain uses TRBV11-3 and TRBJ1-1; 7 nucleotides match TRBD1. This TCR was sampled from a boy aged 5-17 years in good health and CMV-seronegative. The CDR3 DNA is TGTGCCAGCAGCCCCGACAGGGACACTGAAGCTTTCTTT. Its translation: CASSPDRDTEAFF.